A single T cell receptor (beta chain) is shown here with its context. The antigen is not known. The repertoire was sequenced with immunoSEQ multiplex PCR; TCRdb's copy has only in-frame clones and lacks some. The sample carries about 2.4 million clones, around 90% recorded once. Germline V gives CDR1 MNHEY, CDR2 SVGAGI. The CDR3 spans 15 residues. Trimming took 2 bases from V and 1 from J, leaving 9 bases between them. The entry originates in a study of shared clonotypes between healthy human individuals. Study-level points and caveats: In contrast to clonotypes shared by all four donors, non-shared clonotypes had lower generation probabilities.

This receptor was taken from a man younger than 35 in good health. V and J are TRBV6-5 and TRBJ2-1; no reliable D call. The sequencing input was naive CD4+ T cells sorted from blood. Subset denoted: CD45RA+ positively selected. Here the CDR3 DNA reads TGTGCCAGCAGTTACCGGGTTGGTTCCTACAATGAGCAGTTCTTC. Translation: CASSYRVGSYNEQFF.